This TCR beta chain was sequenced for a study of cytomegalovirus exposure and HLA in healthy donors. With 60 Vbeta and 13 Jbeta primers, the PCR was carried out. Profiling relied on immunoSEQ multiplex PCR, and the TCRdb table lists in-frame clones only, not all of them. This listing includes tens of thousands of clones. The CDR3 extends over 14 amino acids. The germline V gene has CDR1 MNHNY and CDR2 SVGAGI (reference sequence). Trimming shortened V by 7 bases and J by 1 base, and 10 bases separated the two germline ends. The chain combines TRBV6-6 with TRBJ2-2; D uncertain. The sample taken for sequencing was PBMCs. The sequence was collected from a woman in her fifties or sixties in good health and CMV-seronegative. The CDR3 sequence is CASKPQMNTGELFF. The CDR3 coding sequence is TGTGCCAGCAAACCCCAGATGAACACCGGGGAGCTGTTTTTT.